This T cell receptor beta chain was found in a study of Tregs in tolerant kidney transplant recipients. This CDR3 spans 15 amino acids. V lost 0 bases and J 7 bases, leaving 13 bases between the germline ends. Germline-derived CDR1 and CDR2 are SGHDN and FVKESK. The data were produced by immunoSEQ multiplex PCR, yet TCRdb's version contains in-frame clones alone and is incomplete. The sample consists of tens of thousands of clones, more than 85% of them appearing once. Mixed chimerism was transient after nonmyeloablative marrow transplants from related graft donors. This chain links TRBV14 with TRBJ2-1; D is perhaps TRBD2 (5 bases). This clonotype was sampled from a human patient who received a combined kidney and bone marrow transplant. The graft donor may have given rise to some T cells. Sequenced material: CD4+ T cells from blood (PBMCs), taken 24 months after the transplant. DNA of the CDR3: TGTGCCAGCAGCCAAGAAGTGGCGAGGGTTAATGAGCAGTTCTTC. Translating gives CASSQEVARVNEQFF.